The 17 T cell receptor beta chains in this list originate from one sample, sequenced in a study of graft-versus-host responses after intestinal transplantation (dated by TCRdb to about 2021). Libraries came from the immunoSEQ multiplex PCR assay. As stored in TCRdb, this immuneACCESS dataset retains in-frame rearrangements with V and J assigned. A fraction of the clones does not appear; measured against another copy, unresolved V genes explain less than half of the discrepancy, and the remainder lacks a known reason. In this sample the table shows about 9,500 clones, more than 75% of which occur a single time. The ten largest clones capture about 10% of the sample. The material was PBMCs, obtained 240 to 250 days after intestinal transplant. The receptors derive from a human patient who received an intestinal transplant, so some T cells may come from the graft donor.

The genes are TRBV4-1 and TRBJ2-1; 10 positions match TRBD2. This CDR3 spans 16 amino acids. Looked up from germline, CDR1 is MGHRA and CDR2 is YSYEKL. With V trimmed by 1 base and J by 4 bases, 4 bases remained unmatched. This CDR3 is CASSQGLAGGYNEQFF. The CDR3 coding sequence is TGCGCCAGCAGCCAAGGACTAGCGGGTGGATACAATGAGCAGTTCTTC.

This chain joins TRBV27 and TRBJ2-2; 14 bases agree with TRBD2. CDR1 and CDR2 (germline): MNHEY, SMNVEV (reference sequence). V trimming: 3 bases; J trimming: 3 bases; junction bases outside the gene matches: 9. The CDR3 runs to 19 residues. Here the CDR3 DNA reads TGTGCCAGCAGTTTTTTCGGGACTAGCGGGAGCTGGGACACCGGGGAGCTGTTTTTT. Its protein is CASSFFGTSGSWDTGELFF.

This sequence joins TRBV5-6 and TRBJ2-5, with D perhaps assigned TRBD1 or TRBD2 (5 bases each). There are 15 residues in the CDR3. With 0 bases removed from V and 2 bases from J, the gap between germline ends came to 11 bases. The germline V gene has CDR1 SGHDT and CDR2 YYEEEE. The CDR3 is CASSLGGNLQETQYF. CDR3 sequence (DNA): TGTGCCAGCAGCTTGGGGGGGAATCTTCAAGAGACCCAGTACTTC. The complete variable domain, with remaining parts taken from reference TRBV5-6 and TRBJ2-5, reads DAGVTQSPTHLIKTRGQQVTLRCSPKSGHDTVSWYQQALGQGPQFIFQYYEEEERQRGNFPDRFSGHQFPNYSSELNVNALLLGDSALYLCASSLGGNLQETQYFGPGTRLLVL.

This clone was counted once. The chain recombines TRBV5-1 with TRBJ1-6; possibly TRBD1 for D (6 bases). The germline CDR1 and CDR2 sequences are SGHRS and YFSETQ. V was pared by 0 bases and J by 7 bases, with 11 bases between. The CDR3 totals 15 residues. CDR3 protein: CASSLAGARNSPLHF. The CDR3, as DNA: TGCGCCAGCAGCTTGGCGGGGGCTCGAAATTCACCCCTCCACTTT.

The V gene is TRBV5-4, the J gene TRBJ2-5; D not resolved. The J call is doubtful: the DNA matches TRBJ2-7 better. Per germline, CDR1 SGHNT and CDR2 YYREEE (reference sequence). This CDR3 spans 13 amino acids. The CDR3 here is CASSFAPAYEQYF. In DNA, the CDR3 is TGTGCCAGCAGCTTTGCTCCGGCCTACGAGCAGTACTTC.

This chain uses TRBV6-5 with TRBJ1-3, with a tentative D call TRBD1 (5 bases). The germline CDR1 and CDR2 sequences are MNHEY and SVGAGI. V gave up 0 bases and J gave up 4 bases, with 10 bases separating them. CDR3 length: 15 residues. The CDR3 DNA sequence: TGTGCCAGCAGTTACTCGGGGGTTCACGGAAACACCATATATTTT. As protein: CASSYSGVHGNTIYF.

The chain uses TRBV5-4 and TRBJ2-1; TRBD2 is a possible D gene (7 bases). CDR1 and CDR2 (germline): SGHNT, YYREEE (reference sequence). V lost 3 bases and J lost 3, with 16 bases in between. The CDR3 covers 16 residues. The CDR3 nucleotides are TGTGCCAGCAGCTCTTTTAGGGGGGGGTTCTACAATGAGCAGTTCTTC. This codes for CASSSFRGGFYNEQFF.

The chain links TRBV28 to TRBJ1-4, with D possibly matching TRBD1 (5 bases). The germline V gene encodes CDR1 MDHEN and CDR2 SYDVKM. Trimming pared 2 bases from V and 6 bases from J, leaving 16 bases between. The CDR3 contains 16 residues. CDR3 region: CASSLGGLRIHEKLFF. The DNA of the CDR3 is TGTGCCAGCAGTTTAGGGGGTCTAAGGATCCATGAAAAACTGTTTTTT.

The chain has TRBV28 and TRBJ1-6; possibly TRBD1 for D (5 bases). The CDR3 length is 16 residues. Per the germline V gene, CDR1 is MDHEN and CDR2 is SYDVKM. Trimming removed 6 bases from V and 9 bases from J, with 21 bases in between. The CDR3 here is CASSPLTVYRGSPLHF. The CDR3 DNA sequence: TGTGCCAGCAGCCCCCTGACGGTTTATAGGGGTTCACCCCTCCACTTT.

The rearrangement uses TRBV7-2 and TRBJ1-5; perhaps TRBD1 as D (5 bases). The V gene lost 2 bases and the J gene lost 4 bases, with 9 bases spanning the gap. Germline values: CDR1 SGHTA, CDR2 FQGNSA. The CDR3 consists of 14 residues. The CDR3 sequence is CASSLRSGNQPQHF. The CDR3 nucleotides are TGTGCCAGCAGCTTAAGGTCAGGGAATCAGCCCCAGCATTTT. The whole variable domain, remainder taken from reference TRBV7-2 and TRBJ1-5, is GAGVSQSPSNKVTEKGKDVELRCDPISGHTALYWYRQSLGQGLEFLIYFQGNSAPDKSGLPSDRFSAERTGGSVSTLTIQRTQQEDSAVYLCASSLRSGNQPQHFGDGTRLSIL.

The chain uses TRBV6-7 and TRBJ2-6; D is uncertain. TRBV6-7 is an ORF, with its function uncertain. Trimming pared 4 bases from V and 5 bases from J, leaving 21 bases between. The CDR3 loop spans 18 amino acids. The CDR3 nucleotides read TGTGCCAGCAGTTGCCTACGGCGTATTTACAGTCGGGCCAACGTCCTGACTTTC. It specifies CASSCLRRIYSRANVLTF.

The rearrangement uses TRBV27 and TRBJ2-1, with D unclear. V dropped 5 bases and J dropped 2 bases, with 10 bases sitting between them. CDR3 length equals 14 residues. Germline V lookup: CDR1 MNHEY, CDR2 SMNVEV (reference sequence). The CDR3 DNA reads TGTGCCAGCAGTGTGGACGCAGCCTACAATGAGCAGTTCTTC. This codes for CASSVDAAYNEQFF.

The genes are TRBV25-1 and TRBJ1-4; D possibly corresponds to TRBD1 (5 bases). The CDR3 has 12 amino acids. CDR1 is MGHDK and CDR2 is SYGVNS in the germline V gene. V was clipped by 7 bases and J by 10 bases, with 13 bases between them. Here the CDR3 DNA reads TGTGCCAGCATAGGCCTTGGGGGAAAACTGTTTTTT. The encoded protein is CASIGLGGKLFF.

The chain joins TRBV25-1 to TRBJ2-1; no definite D call. This CDR3 has 15 residues. V lost 1 base to trimming and J lost 3 bases, with 10 bases between them. Germline values: CDR1 MGHDK, CDR2 SYGVNS. This CDR3 reads CASSESRLDYNEQFF. The CDR3 DNA reads TGTGCCAGCAGTGAATCTCGCTTAGACTACAATGAGCAGTTCTTC.

This sequence joins TRBV19 and TRBJ2-1, with a tentative D call TRBD2 (6 bases). CDR3 size: 14 residues. Trimming took off 5 bases at V and 10 bases at J, with 18 bases between the two ends. Germline CDR1 and CDR2: LNHDA and SQIVND (reference sequence). The CDR3 loop is CASSANGGVREQFF. CDR3 coding DNA: TGTGCCAGTAGTGCCAACGGCGGGGTTCGAGAGCAGTTCTTC.

This clone appeared a single time. The chain links TRBV7-8 to TRBJ2-3; maybe TRBD1 (6 bases). Germline CDR1 reads SGHVS; CDR2 reads FQNEAQ. The V gene lost 3 bases and the J gene lost 2 bases, with 12 bases spanning the gap. The CDR3 totals 15 residues. CDR3 bases: TGTGCCAGCAGCTTCCTTCCAGGGGCCACAGATACGCAGTATTTT. This codes for CASSFLPGATDTQYF.

V usage is TRBV4-2 and J usage is TRBJ2-4, with 7 bases lining up with TRBD2. The CDR3 covers 16 residues. The V gene's germline CDR1 is LGHNA and CDR2 YNFKEQ. Germline trimming cut 5 bases from V and 0 bases from J; bases unmatched to any gene: 7. CDR3 sequence: CASSLGTNLAKNIQYF. Written as DNA, the CDR3 is TGTGCCAGCAGCTTGGGGACTAACCTAGCCAAAAACATTCAGTACTTC.